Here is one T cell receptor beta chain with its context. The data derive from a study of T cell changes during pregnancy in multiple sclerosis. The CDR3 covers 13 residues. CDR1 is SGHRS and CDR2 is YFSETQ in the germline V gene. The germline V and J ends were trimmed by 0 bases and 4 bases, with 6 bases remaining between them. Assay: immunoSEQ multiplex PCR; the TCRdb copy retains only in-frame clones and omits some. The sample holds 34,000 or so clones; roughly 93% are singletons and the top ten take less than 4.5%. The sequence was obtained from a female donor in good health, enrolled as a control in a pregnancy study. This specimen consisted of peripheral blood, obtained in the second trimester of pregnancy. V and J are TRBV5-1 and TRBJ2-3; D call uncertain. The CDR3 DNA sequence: TGCGCCAGCAGCTTGGGCAGGCCAGATACGCAGTATTTT. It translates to CASSLGRPDTQYF. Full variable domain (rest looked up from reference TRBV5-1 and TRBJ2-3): KAGVTQTPRYLIKTRGQQVTLSCSPISGHRSVSWYQQTPGQGLQFLFEYFSETQRNKGNFPGRFSGRQFSNSRSEMNVSTLELGDSALYLCASSLGRPDTQYFGPGTRLTVL.